This entry features one T cell receptor (beta chain) sequence. This clonotype was found a few times. This clone's antigen is unknown. No per-base quality is available; no much larger clone lies one base away. To prepare the library, 5' RACE was applied. For sequencing, an Illumina HiSeq 2500 was employed. A second PCR of 7 to 11 cycles was performed with a sample-barcoded 5' primer and a J-beta primer mix. A template-switch 5' adaptor carrying 12 random nucleotides introduced a unique molecular identifier onto each TCR beta cDNA molecule. At least 3 million CDR3-containing paired-end reads were obtained from each sample. The Mint cDNA synthesis kit, primed by a TRBC-specific oligonucleotide, was used to synthesize first-strand cDNA from all RNA. All cDNA was treated with uracil-DNA glycosylase and then went through a first 18-cycle PCR with the universal primers M1SS and BC2_uni_R. The original methods were these. Normalization of each sample was performed by random selection of 1 million high-quality reads, each carrying a distinct molecular identifier. Instead of being binned into consensus sequences, reads with shared molecular identifiers were discarded. MiTCR, with a Q25 quality threshold and the strictest error-elimination algorithm, was used for CDR3 identification, clonotype clustering and error correction. A nonparametric unseen species model using Euler transformation provided a lower-bound estimate of total TCR beta diversity. TCRdb cleaned the public reads at Q25 with fastp, built clones with MiXCR and kept in-frame beta chains. CDR3 protein sequences are deduplicated, and each keeps its most common genes and DNA. TCRdb's processing, not the study's, gives the V and J calls here. The sample records about 1.6 million distinct CDR3 sequences, 34% of which are singletons. In total, the top ten clones hold 11% of the sample.

The entry originates in a study of blood T cells in healthy people across ages (dated by TCRdb to between 2015 and 2016). As for the study more broadly: In model experiments, template switching captured roughly one uniquely barcoded TCR beta cDNA molecule for every two T cells. Age-related changes in TCR beta repertoire diversity were measured in the study by deep sequencing normalized with unique cDNA molecular identifiers. Four age groups were formed from the donors: young (average roughly 16 years), middle-aged (just under 40), aged (under 70) and long-lived (about 80). Donors of different ages were randomly distributed across sequencing lanes to avoid experimental bias. Two additional independent replicas of 1 million unique cDNA reads from the same blood draw were analyzed for two donors (one aged 18 to 30 and one aged 80 or older). Points the paper makes about the study in general: Observed TCR beta diversity correlated strongly with the percentage of naive T cells measured by flow cytometry. Because profiling used bulk unsorted PBMCs, naive and antigen-experienced compartments could not be compared conclusively. Because donor CMV infection status was unknown, age-related changes in expanded clonotypes were potentially confounded. Compared with the aged group, the long-lived group had more naive CD4+ T cells, fewer expanded clones and increased TCR diversity, a pattern suggesting age selection. As age increased, observed TCR beta diversity per million T cells dropped in a roughly linear way, and a significant reduction was already evident by age roughly 36. Estimates of total diversity based on one million sequenced T cells were considered lower bounds and underestimates.

V drops 8 bases and J drops 2 bases, leaving 9 bases in between. CDR1 ENHRY and CDR2 SYGVKD were looked up in the germline V gene. The CDR3 contains 12 residues, cysteine and phenylalanine counted. The kept DNA is CDR3 alone, 36 bases in frame from the first base. The roughly 37 donors, aged about 6 to 95 years, were systemically healthy Caucasian individuals from Russia. Each donor gave roughly 9.5 milliliters of peripheral blood, collected into EDTA-treated Vacutainer tubes. Ficoll-Paque density-gradient centrifugation was used to isolate PBMCs, with at least 6.5 million obtained per sample. Total RNA was extracted from PBMCs with Trizol reagent, with at least 6 micrograms obtained per sample. For every donor, an aliquot of PBMCs went through flow cytometry to measure the percentages of naive CD45RAhigh/CD27high T cells.

The origin of this receptor is a woman younger than 45 in good health. The sequencing sample was made of blood. The chain joins TRBV10-3 to TRBJ1-1, with the D segment identity uncertain. The CDR3 region: CAIRGRNTEAFF. The sequenced DNA is TGTGCCATCCGTGGGAGAAACACTGAAGCTTTCTTT.